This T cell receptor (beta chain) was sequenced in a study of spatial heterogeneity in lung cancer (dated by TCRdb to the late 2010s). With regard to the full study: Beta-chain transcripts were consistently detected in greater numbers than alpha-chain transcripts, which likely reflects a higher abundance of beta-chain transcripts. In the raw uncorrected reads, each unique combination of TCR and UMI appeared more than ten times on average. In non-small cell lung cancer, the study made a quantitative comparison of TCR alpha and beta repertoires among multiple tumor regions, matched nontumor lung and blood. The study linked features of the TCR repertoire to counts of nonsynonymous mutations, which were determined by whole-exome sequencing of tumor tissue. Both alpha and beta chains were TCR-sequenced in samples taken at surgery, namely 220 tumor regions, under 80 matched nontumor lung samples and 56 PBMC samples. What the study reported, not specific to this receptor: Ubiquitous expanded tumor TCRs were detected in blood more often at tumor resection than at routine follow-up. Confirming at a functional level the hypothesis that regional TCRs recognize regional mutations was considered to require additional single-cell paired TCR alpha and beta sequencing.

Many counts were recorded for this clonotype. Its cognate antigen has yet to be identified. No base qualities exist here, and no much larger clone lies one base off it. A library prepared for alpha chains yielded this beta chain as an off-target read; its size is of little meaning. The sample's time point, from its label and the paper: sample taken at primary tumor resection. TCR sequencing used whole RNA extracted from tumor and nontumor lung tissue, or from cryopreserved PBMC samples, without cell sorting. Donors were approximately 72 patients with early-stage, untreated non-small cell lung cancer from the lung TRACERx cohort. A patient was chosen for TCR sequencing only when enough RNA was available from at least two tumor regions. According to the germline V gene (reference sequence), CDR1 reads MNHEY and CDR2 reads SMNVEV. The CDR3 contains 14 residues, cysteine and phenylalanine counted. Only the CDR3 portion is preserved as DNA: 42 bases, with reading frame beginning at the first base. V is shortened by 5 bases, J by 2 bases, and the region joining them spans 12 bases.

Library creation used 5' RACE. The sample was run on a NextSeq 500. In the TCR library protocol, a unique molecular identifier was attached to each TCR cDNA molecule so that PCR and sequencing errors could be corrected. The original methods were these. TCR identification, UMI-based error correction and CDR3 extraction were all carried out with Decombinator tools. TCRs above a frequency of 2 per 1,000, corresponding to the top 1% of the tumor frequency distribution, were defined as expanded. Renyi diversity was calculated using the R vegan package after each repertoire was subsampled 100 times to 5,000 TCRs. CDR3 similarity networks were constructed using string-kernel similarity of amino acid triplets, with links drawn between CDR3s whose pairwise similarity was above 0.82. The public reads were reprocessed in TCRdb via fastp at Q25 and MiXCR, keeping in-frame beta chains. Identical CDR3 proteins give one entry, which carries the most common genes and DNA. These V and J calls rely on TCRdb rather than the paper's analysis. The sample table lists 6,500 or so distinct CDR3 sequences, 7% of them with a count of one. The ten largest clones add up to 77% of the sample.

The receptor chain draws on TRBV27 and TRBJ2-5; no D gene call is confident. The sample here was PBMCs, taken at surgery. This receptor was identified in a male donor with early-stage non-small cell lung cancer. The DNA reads TGTGCCAGCAGTCCCTACCAGCGTCAAGAGACCCAGTACTTC. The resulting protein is CASSPYQRQETQYF.